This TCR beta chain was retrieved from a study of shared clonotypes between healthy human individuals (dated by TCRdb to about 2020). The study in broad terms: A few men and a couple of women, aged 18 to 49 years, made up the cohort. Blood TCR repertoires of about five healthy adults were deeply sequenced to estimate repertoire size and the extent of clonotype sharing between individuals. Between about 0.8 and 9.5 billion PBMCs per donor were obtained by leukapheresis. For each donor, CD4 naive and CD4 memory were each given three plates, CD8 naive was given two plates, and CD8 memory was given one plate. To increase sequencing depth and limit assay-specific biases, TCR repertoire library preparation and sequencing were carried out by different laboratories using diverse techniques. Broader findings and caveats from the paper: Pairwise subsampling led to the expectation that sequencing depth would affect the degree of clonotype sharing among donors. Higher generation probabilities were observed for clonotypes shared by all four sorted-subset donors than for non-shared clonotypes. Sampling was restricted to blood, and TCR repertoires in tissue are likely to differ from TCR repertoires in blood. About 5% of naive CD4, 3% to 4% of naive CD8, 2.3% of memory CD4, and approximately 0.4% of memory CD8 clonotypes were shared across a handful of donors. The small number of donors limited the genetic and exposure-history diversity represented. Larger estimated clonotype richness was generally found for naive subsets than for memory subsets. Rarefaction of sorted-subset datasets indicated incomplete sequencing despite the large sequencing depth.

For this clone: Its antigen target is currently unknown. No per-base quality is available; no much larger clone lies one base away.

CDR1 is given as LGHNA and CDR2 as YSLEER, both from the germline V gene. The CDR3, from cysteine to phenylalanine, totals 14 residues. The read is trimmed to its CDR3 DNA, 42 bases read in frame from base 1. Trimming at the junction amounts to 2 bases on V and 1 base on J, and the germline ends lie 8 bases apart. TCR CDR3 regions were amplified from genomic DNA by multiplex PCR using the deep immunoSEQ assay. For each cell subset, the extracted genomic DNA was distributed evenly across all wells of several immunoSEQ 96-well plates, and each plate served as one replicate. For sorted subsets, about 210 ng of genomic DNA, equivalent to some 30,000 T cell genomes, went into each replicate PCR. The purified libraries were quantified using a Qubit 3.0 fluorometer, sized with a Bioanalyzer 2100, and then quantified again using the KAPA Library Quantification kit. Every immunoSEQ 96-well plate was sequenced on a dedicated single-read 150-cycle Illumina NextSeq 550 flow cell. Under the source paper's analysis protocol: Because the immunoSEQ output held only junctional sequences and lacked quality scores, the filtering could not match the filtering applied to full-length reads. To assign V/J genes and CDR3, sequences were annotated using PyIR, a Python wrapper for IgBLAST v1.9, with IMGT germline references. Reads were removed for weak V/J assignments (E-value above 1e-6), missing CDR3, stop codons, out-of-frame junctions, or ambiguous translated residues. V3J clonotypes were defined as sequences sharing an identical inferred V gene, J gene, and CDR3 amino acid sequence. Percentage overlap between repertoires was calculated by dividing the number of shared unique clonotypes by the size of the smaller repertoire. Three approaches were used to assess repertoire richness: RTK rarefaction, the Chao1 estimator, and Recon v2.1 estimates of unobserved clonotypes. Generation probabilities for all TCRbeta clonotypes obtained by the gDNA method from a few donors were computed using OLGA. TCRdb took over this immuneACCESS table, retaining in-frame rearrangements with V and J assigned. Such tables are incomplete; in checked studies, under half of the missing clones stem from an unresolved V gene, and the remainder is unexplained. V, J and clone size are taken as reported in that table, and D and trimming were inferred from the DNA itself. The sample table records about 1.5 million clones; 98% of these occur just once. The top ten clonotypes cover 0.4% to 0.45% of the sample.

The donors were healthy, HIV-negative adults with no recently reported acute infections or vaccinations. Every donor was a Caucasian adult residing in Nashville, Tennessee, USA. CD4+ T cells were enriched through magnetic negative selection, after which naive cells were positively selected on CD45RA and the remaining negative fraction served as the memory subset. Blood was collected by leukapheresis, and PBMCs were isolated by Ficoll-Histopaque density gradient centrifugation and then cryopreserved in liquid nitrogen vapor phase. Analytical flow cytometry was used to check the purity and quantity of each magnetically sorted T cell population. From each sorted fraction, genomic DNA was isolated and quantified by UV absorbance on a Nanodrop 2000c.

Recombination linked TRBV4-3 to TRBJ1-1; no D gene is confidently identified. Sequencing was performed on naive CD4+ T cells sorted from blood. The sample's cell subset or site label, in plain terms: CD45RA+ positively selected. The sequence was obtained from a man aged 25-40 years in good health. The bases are TGCGCCAGCAGCCAATTCATCGCGAACACTGAAGCTTTCTTT. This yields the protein CASSQFIANTEAFF.